The 13 T cell receptor beta chains listed next were all sequenced from one sample in a study of blood T cell repertoires in COVID-19. This table comes from immunoSEQ multiplex PCR, and its TCRdb copy is limited to in-frame clones, with some not included. The sample contains roughly 100,000 clones, 87% of which appear only once. Sample: peripheral blood. Source of these receptors: a man aged 45-65 years in a cohort sampled during active COVID-19.

This chain connects TRBV10-3 to TRBJ1-3; D gene unclear. V shed 3 bases and J shed 4 bases, with 4 bases lying between them. The CDR3 spans 12 residues. The V gene's germline CDR1 is ENHRY and CDR2 SYGVKD. The CDR3 DNA follows: TGTGCCATCAGTGACGGGGGAAACACCATATATTTT. It is translated as CAISDGGNTIYF.

The rearrangement joins TRBV6-1 to TRBJ2-1; D perhaps matches TRBD2 (6 bases). CDR1 MNHNS and CDR2 SASEGT come from the germline V gene. The CDR3 has 14 residues. V gave up 1 base and J gave up 6 bases, with 10 bases separating them. The DNA of the CDR3 is TGTGCCAGCAGTGAAGTGGCTAGCGTCAATGAGCAGTTCTTC. It is translated as CASSEVASVNEQFF.

The rearrangement joins TRBV4-2 to TRBJ1-2, with D maybe TRBD1 (6 bases). Germline assignment: CDR1 LGHNA and CDR2 YNFKEQ. CDR3 length equals 14 residues. With 7 bases removed from V and 5 bases from J, the gap between germline ends came to 17 bases. DNA of the CDR3: TGTGCCAGCACCCCCCGCCGGGACACGTATGGCTACACCTTC. This encodes CASTPRRDTYGYTF.

Regarding this clone: At one of its ends the junction is not consistent with the germline gene, which may arise from a read error. The chain recombines TRBV7-7 with TRBJ2-5; perhaps TRBD1 as D (5 bases). The CDR3 consists of 13 residues. In germline, CDR1 is SSHAT, CDR2 FNYEAQ (reference sequence). CDR3 sequence (DNA): TGTGCTAGCAGCTTAGACTCAACAGGGACCCAGTACTTC. The encoded protein is CASSLDSTGTQYF.

J is TRBJ2-3 and V is TRBV5-6; D possibly corresponds to TRBD2 (7 bases). Trimming removed 2 bases at V and 5 bases at J, with 12 bases between. The CDR3 totals 14 residues. Looked up from germline, CDR1 is SGHDT and CDR2 is YYEEEE. In DNA, the CDR3 is TGTGCCAGCAGCTTCACAGGGAGGGTAGATACGCAGTATTTT. Translating it yields CASSFTGRVDTQYF.

This clone was counted between two and nine times. The chain is built from TRBV29-1 and TRBJ2-1, with 8 bases identical to TRBD1. The CDR3 length is 13 residues. Trimming at V came to 8 bases and at J to 6 bases, leaving 9 bases not matched to a gene. Germline V gene data show CDR1 as SQVTM and CDR2 as ANQGSEA. This CDR3 is CSTGQGNSNEQFF. CDR3 DNA: TGCAGCACCGGACAGGGAAATTCCAATGAGCAGTTCTTC.

The chain joins TRBV10-2 to TRBJ2-1; maybe TRBD1 (6 bases). This CDR3 has 18 residues. Germline V gene sequence: CDR1 WSHSY, CDR2 SAAADI. V was clipped by 0 bases and J by 0 bases, with 15 bases between them. DNA for the CDR3: TGCGCCAGCAGTGAGTCGACTTTGGGGGCTTCCTCCTACAATGAGCAGTTCTTC. As protein: CASSESTLGASSYNEQFF.

The V gene is TRBV28, the J gene TRBJ1-2; 9 bases agree with TRBD1. The CDR3 spans 17 residues. The germline CDR1 and CDR2 sequences are MDHEN and SYDVKM. The J segment lost 4 bases and the V segment lost 5 bases, leaving 14 bases of the junction unmatched. CDR3 DNA: TGTGCCAGCAGTCAAAGAGGGGGGACAGGGTCTCGCTATGGCTACACCTTC. It yields the protein CASSQRGGTGSRYGYTF.

This chain joins TRBV18 and TRBJ2-4; possibly TRBD2 for D (6 bases). Looked up from germline, CDR1 is KGHSH and CDR2 is LQKENI. V lost 2 bases and J 8 bases, leaving 13 bases between the germline ends. This CDR3 has 14 amino acids. In nucleotides, the CDR3 is TGTGCCAGCTCACCAGAGGGTCGCGGGGACATTCAGTACTTC. It yields the protein CASSPEGRGDIQYF.

The table lists this clone with a count of one. The rearrangement uses TRBV2 and TRBJ1-1, with D perhaps matching TRBD1 (6 bases). This CDR3 spans 14 amino acids. Germline V gene sequence: CDR1 SNHLY, CDR2 FYNNEI. Trimming shortened V by 9 bases and J by 1 base, and 15 bases separated the two germline ends. CDR3 region: CARQLGQTNTEAFF. The CDR3 bases are TGTGCCAGACAACTCGGACAGACGAACACTGAAGCTTTCTTT.

This clone was counted once. J is TRBJ2-2 and V is TRBV24-1; 8 bases match TRBD1. The V and J ends lost 1 base and 2 bases, in that order; junction bases with no gene match: 11. The V gene's germline CDR1 is KGHDR and CDR2 SFDVKD. The CDR3 runs to 19 residues. The CDR3 loop reads CATSDFRGRGRGNTGELFF. As DNA, the CDR3 is TGTGCCACCAGTGATTTTAGGGGCAGGGGGCGCGGAAACACCGGGGAGCTGTTTTTT.

The CDR3 nucleotides read TGTGCCATCGGGACAGGGGGGAATGAAAAACTGTTTTTT. This sequence encodes CAIGTGGNEKLFF. The rearrangement links TRBV10-3 to TRBJ1-4, with TRBD1 identical over 11 bases. The CDR3 is made up of 13 amino acids. V shed 8 bases and J 5 bases; nucleotides not matched to a gene: 1. Germline CDR1 is ENHRY and CDR2 is SYGVKD.

V and J are TRBV5-8 and TRBJ2-5; no reliable D call. Trimming removed 4 bases from V and 0 bases from J, with 7 bases in between. Germline CDR1 reads SGHTS; CDR2 reads YDEGEE. The CDR3 covers 13 residues. CDR3 DNA sequence: TGTGCCAGCAGCGAAACAGACCAAGAGACCCAGTACTTC. Translated, it gives CASSETDQETQYF.